This TCR beta chain was retrieved from a study of molecular identifiers for immune sequencing clone quantification. Previously described methods and listed TCR primers were employed for the bulk TCR libraries. In TCRdb, the PCR reads were re-called with MiXCR into one record per CDR3 protein. The sample yields fewer than 350,000 distinct CDR3 sequences, about 22% seen once. Study-level results: Clones that exceeded 20 RNA copies held over 99% of effector molecules, yet under 1% in naive cells.

A few counts support this clonotype. Its cognate antigen is unknown. V lost 7 bases, J lost 1 base, and 11 bases lay in between. The CDR3 has 14 amino acids. Naive CD8 T cell sorting was performed on the CD8+CD4-CCR7+CD45RA+ phenotype. Sequenced material: naive CD8+ T cells from blood, with Jurkat cell RNA spiked in. Subset reported: FACS-sorted CD8+CD4-CCR7+CD45RA+ naive T cells. The chain employs TRBV12-3 or TRBV12-4 and TRBJ2-1, with D uncertain. The receptor comes from a human donor in good health. Some libraries in this study had Jurkat cell RNA spiked in. The CDR3 loop reads CASTRLGSYNEQFF. Written as DNA, the CDR3 is TGTGCCAGCACTCGCCTAGGGTCCTACAATGAGCAGTTCTTC.